These T cell receptor beta chains were read from a single sample in a study of early T cells in non-severe SARS-CoV-2 infection. TCRdb re-analysed the 5' RACE reads in MiXCR, keeping a single row per CDR3 protein. The data contain 75,000 to 80,000 distinct CDR3 sequences, about 11% of them seen just once; the ten biggest clones take up around 12%. The source was whole blood, collected at baseline. The receptors here all came from an adult who was a healthcare worker with PCR-confirmed SARS-CoV-2 infection or an uninfected control (not recorded which). Both conserved end residues are part of each CDR3. Each record gives: clone size, V gene, D gene, J gene, CDR3 DNA, CDR3 protein. The D gene is left open where the match is weak. Some rows mark clone size as missing; the rest say once, few, many or name a class of expanded clone.

clone size: .
V gene: TRBV28
D gene: TRBD1
J gene: TRBJ2-4
CDR3 DNA: TGTGCCAGCAGTCAGTGGGACAGGGCGAGGTTGGGTCACGGCAAAAACATTCAGTACTTC
CDR3 protein: CASSQWDRARLGHGKNIQYF

clone size: few
V gene: TRBV9
D gene: .
J gene: TRBJ1-4
CDR3 DNA: TGTGCCAGCAGCCCGGCGGGGGGTCGGAAACTGTTTTTT
CDR3 protein: CASSPAGGRKLFF

clone size: many
V gene: TRBV4-2
D gene: TRBD2
J gene: TRBJ2-1
CDR3 DNA: TGTGCCAGCAGCCCCAGGGGGGGACTAGCGGGGGCCCATGAGCAGTTCTTC
CDR3 protein: CASSPRGGLAGAHEQFF

clone size: .
V gene: TRBV12-3/TRBV12-4
D gene: .
J gene: TRBJ1-2
CDR3 DNA: TGTGCCAGCAGTTTGGGGGAGGATGGCTACACCTTC
CDR3 protein: CASSLGEDGYTF

clone size: many
V gene: TRBV7-2
D gene: .
J gene: TRBJ2-7
CDR3 DNA: TGTGCCAGCAGCTTAGCGGGGGGGCCGACGTACGAGCAGTACTTC
CDR3 protein: CASSLAGGPTYEQYF

clone size: few
V gene: TRBV6-2/TRBV6-3
D gene: .
J gene: TRBJ2-6
CDR3 DNA: TGTGCCAGCAGTTACGGGCGGCTGGGGGCCAACGTCCTGACTTTC
CDR3 protein: CASSYGRLGANVLTF

clone size: many
V gene: TRBV6-5
D gene: TRBD1
J gene: TRBJ1-4
CDR3 DNA: TGTGCCAGCAGTTACCGGGGACAGGGAGAAGAAAAACTGTTTTTT
CDR3 protein: CASSYRGQGEEKLFF

clone size: .
V gene: TRBV13
D gene: .
J gene: TRBJ2-1
CDR3 DNA: TGTGCCAGCAGCAAAAGGGATAGAGTGGTGGGCAATGAGCAGTTCTTC
CDR3 protein: CASSKRDRVVGNEQFF

clone size: .
V gene: TRBV13
D gene: TRBD2
J gene: TRBJ2-1
CDR3 DNA: TGTGCCAGCAGCTCGTTGACTAGCGGGGGACCTGGGCAGTTCTTC
CDR3 protein: CASSSLTSGGPGQFF

clone size: .
V gene: TRBV5-4
D gene: TRBD2
J gene: TRBJ2-1
CDR3 DNA: TGTGCCAGCAGCAGGCCTAGCGGGGGGGATAACAATGAGCAGTTCTTC
CDR3 protein: CASSRPSGGDNNEQFF

clone size: many
V gene: TRBV16
D gene: .
J gene: TRBJ1-5
CDR3 DNA: TGTGCCAGCAGCCAATTGCGGGATCAGCCCCAGCATTTT
CDR3 protein: CASSQLRDQPQHF

clone size: .
V gene: TRBV24-1
D gene: TRBD1
J gene: TRBJ2-1
CDR3 DNA: TGTGCCACTCAACGGACAGGGCTGAATGAGCAGTTCTTC
CDR3 protein: CATQRTGLNEQFF

clone size: many
V gene: TRBV30
D gene: .
J gene: TRBJ2-3
CDR3 DNA: TGTGCCTGGAGTGTTAGGGGGAGTTTCTCATCAGATACGCAGTATTTT
CDR3 protein: CAWSVRGSFSSDTQYF

clone size: few
V gene: TRBV5-6
D gene: .
J gene: TRBJ1-6
CDR3 DNA: TGTGCCAGCAGCTTGGGAGAGCCTAATTCACCCCTCCACTTT
CDR3 protein: CASSLGEPNSPLHF

clone size: many
V gene: TRBV20-1
D gene: .
J gene: TRBJ2-5
CDR3 DNA: TGCAGTGCTAGAGACGCTGGGGAGGTGGGCCAGTACTTC
CDR3 protein: CSARDAGEVGQYF

clone size: many
V gene: TRBV6-5
D gene: .
J gene: TRBJ1-1
CDR3 DNA: TGTGCCAGCAGTTACTCGCTCGGGCATAACACTGAAGCTTTCTTT
CDR3 protein: CASSYSLGHNTEAFF

clone size: few
V gene: TRBV20-1
D gene: .
J gene: TRBJ2-3
CDR3 DNA: TGCAGTGCGACCGGGGCGGAAGATACGCAGTATTTT
CDR3 protein: CSATGAEDTQYF

clone size: .
V gene: TRBV24-1
D gene: TRBD1
J gene: TRBJ2-1
CDR3 DNA: TGTGCCACCAGTGACTCCGGGACAGGCTTTTACAATGAGCAGTTCTTC
CDR3 protein: CATSDSGTGFYNEQFF

clone size: .
V gene: TRBV6-1
D gene: .
J gene: TRBJ1-1
CDR3 DNA: TGTGCCAGCAGTGAACAGGGGAGCACTGAAGCTTTCTTT
CDR3 protein: CASSEQGSTEAFF

clone size: .
V gene: TRBV12-3/TRBV12-4
D gene: .
J gene: TRBJ1-5
CDR3 DNA: TGTGCCAGCAGTCCAGGCCAGCATAGCAATCAGCCCCAGCATTTT
CDR3 protein: CASSPGQHSNQPQHF

clone size: .
V gene: TRBV29-1
D gene: TRBD2
J gene: TRBJ2-3
CDR3 DNA: TGCAGTTACGAGCGGGGTAGCACAGATACGCAGTATTTT
CDR3 protein: CSYERGSTDTQYF

clone size: many
V gene: TRBV5-4
D gene: TRBD2
J gene: TRBJ2-7
CDR3 DNA: TGTGCCAGCAGCTGGGACTACACCGCCTACGAGCAGTACTTC
CDR3 protein: CASSWDYTAYEQYF

clone size: few
V gene: TRBV10-3
D gene: TRBD1
J gene: TRBJ1-6
CDR3 DNA: TGTGCCATCAGCCAAGGACAGGGAGACCCCCTCCACTTT
CDR3 protein: CAISQGQGDPLHF

clone size: .
V gene: TRBV28
D gene: .
J gene: TRBJ1-1
CDR3 DNA: TGTGCCAGCAGCCCGACTATGGTTGCTGAAGCTTTCTTT
CDR3 protein: CASSPTMVAEAFF

clone size: few
V gene: TRBV29-1
D gene: TRBD1
J gene: TRBJ2-3
CDR3 DNA: TGCAGCGCAACCCAGGGGGCTCCGCAGTATTTT
CDR3 protein: CSATQGAPQYF

clone size: .
V gene: TRBV3-1
D gene: TRBD2
J gene: TRBJ2-3
CDR3 DNA: TGTGCCAGCAGCCATCTGACTAGCGGGGGCCCGAGCACAGATACGCAGTATTTT
CDR3 protein: CASSHLTSGGPSTDTQYF

clone size: .
V gene: TRBV29-1
D gene: .
J gene: TRBJ1-4
CDR3 DNA: TGCAGCGTCGGAGTAGGGGGGCCGAATGAAAAACTGTTTTTT
CDR3 protein: CSVGVGGPNEKLFF

clone size: many
V gene: TRBV29-1
D gene: .
J gene: TRBJ1-3
CDR3 DNA: TGCAGCGTTGTTGCACACTCTGGAAACACCATATATTTT
CDR3 protein: CSVVAHSGNTIYF

clone size: many
V gene: TRBV7-2
D gene: TRBD2
J gene: TRBJ2-3
CDR3 DNA: TGTGCCAGCAGCCCCTCTAGCGGGCAGGGTAGTGGGAATACGCAGTATTTT
CDR3 protein: CASSPSSGQGSGNTQYF

clone size: .
V gene: TRBV29-1
D gene: .
J gene: TRBJ1-1
CDR3 DNA: TGCAGCGTTGGGGTTCACACTGAAGCTTTCTTT
CDR3 protein: CSVGVHTEAFF

clone size: many
V gene: TRBV5-1
D gene: .
J gene: TRBJ2-5
CDR3 DNA: TGCGCCAGCAGCTTGGATGTGGGGGTTCAAGAGACCCAGTACTTC
CDR3 protein: CASSLDVGVQETQYF

clone size: .
V gene: TRBV25-1
D gene: .
J gene: TRBJ1-1
CDR3 DNA: TGTGCCAGCAGTGAATTGAGGGCAGGGGAGAACAGGAATGAAGCTTTCTTT
CDR3 protein: CASSELRAGENRNEAFF

clone size: .
V gene: TRBV5-6
D gene: .
J gene: TRBJ1-2
CDR3 DNA: TGTGCCAGCAGCTTGAAAGGGAGTCGGCACTATGGCTACACCTTC
CDR3 protein: CASSLKGSRHYGYTF

clone size: many
V gene: TRBV6-5
D gene: TRBD1
J gene: TRBJ1-2
CDR3 DNA: TGTGCCAGCCGAATCGGGACAGGAAACTATGGCTACACCTTC
CDR3 protein: CASRIGTGNYGYTF

clone size: .
V gene: TRBV6-6
D gene: .
J gene: TRBJ2-7
CDR3 DNA: TGTGCCAGCAGCCGCGGACTCGGCGAGCAGTACTTC
CDR3 protein: CASSRGLGEQYF

clone size: many
V gene: TRBV14
D gene: .
J gene: TRBJ2-5
CDR3 DNA: TGTGCCAGCAGCCGATCAAAAGTGGGGGGAACTTTCCAAGAGACCCAGTACTTC
CDR3 protein: CASSRSKVGGTFQETQYF

clone size: .
V gene: TRBV5-1
D gene: TRBD1
J gene: TRBJ2-3
CDR3 DNA: TGCGCCAGCTACCCCGCGGACAGGGTCACAGATACGCAGTATTTT
CDR3 protein: CASYPADRVTDTQYF

clone size: few
V gene: TRBV6-6
D gene: .
J gene: TRBJ1-4
CDR3 DNA: TGTGCCAGCAGGGACCCGGGGACTAATGAAAAACTGTTTTTT
CDR3 protein: CASRDPGTNEKLFF

clone size: few
V gene: TRBV5-1
D gene: .
J gene: TRBJ2-4
CDR3 DNA: TGCGCCAGCAGCTCCGGCCCGAGGGACATTCAGTACTTC
CDR3 protein: CASSSGPRDIQYF

clone size: .
V gene: TRBV5-1
D gene: TRBD2
J gene: TRBJ2-2
CDR3 DNA: TGCGCCAGCTCCCACCGGGGCAGCGGGGGTAATGCCGGGGAGCTGTTTTTT
CDR3 protein: CASSHRGSGGNAGELFF

clone size: few
V gene: TRBV21-1
D gene: .
J gene: TRBJ2-5
CDR3 DNA: TGTGCCAGCAGCACGCCTCCGGACAGGGGTCCCAGGGGCCATAACACCCTTTCACAAGAGACCCAGTACTTC
CDR3 protein: CASSTPPDRGPRGHNTLSQETQYF

clone size: .
V gene: TRBV7-9
D gene: .
J gene: TRBJ2-4
CDR3 DNA: TGTGCCAGCAGCTCGACAGAAGCCAAAAACATTCAGTACTTC
CDR3 protein: CASSSTEAKNIQYF

clone size: few
V gene: TRBV2
D gene: .
J gene: TRBJ1-6
CDR3 DNA: TGTGCCAGCAGTGAAATCAGCGCGATCCCCTTGGGTAATTCACCCCTCCACTTT
CDR3 protein: CASSEISAIPLGNSPLHF

clone size: few
V gene: TRBV14
D gene: .
J gene: TRBJ1-1
CDR3 DNA: TGTGCCAGCAGCCACCTGACAGGGAACACTGAAGCTTTCTTT
CDR3 protein: CASSHLTGNTEAFF

clone size: few
V gene: TRBV2
D gene: .
J gene: TRBJ2-2
CDR3 DNA: TGTGCCAGCAGCCAAGACCTATCCACCGGGGAGCTGTTTTTT
CDR3 protein: CASSQDLSTGELFF

clone size: medium-sized
V gene: TRBV28
D gene: .
J gene: TRBJ2-7
CDR3 DNA: TGTGCCAGCAGCTGGGTCGGCTACGAGCAGTACTTC
CDR3 protein: CASSWVGYEQYF

clone size: many
V gene: TRBV12-3/TRBV12-4
D gene: .
J gene: TRBJ1-1
CDR3 DNA: TGTGCCAGCAGTGGTAAGCGGCCGATTGAAGCTTTCTTT
CDR3 protein: CASSGKRPIEAFF

clone size: many
V gene: TRBV29-1
D gene: .
J gene: TRBJ2-3
CDR3 DNA: TGCAGCGTTGAGTCGATTAACACAGATACGCAGTATTTT
CDR3 protein: CSVESINTDTQYF

clone size: .
V gene: TRBV11-2
D gene: .
J gene: TRBJ1-5
CDR3 DNA: TGTGCCAGCAGCTTGGGACAAAATCAGCCCCAGCATTTT
CDR3 protein: CASSLGQNQPQHF

clone size: .
V gene: TRBV2
D gene: TRBD2
J gene: TRBJ2-1
CDR3 DNA: TGTGCCAGCAGGATTAGCGGGGGTAGGGGAGGCGAGCAGTTCTTC
CDR3 protein: CASRISGGRGGEQFF

clone size: many
V gene: TRBV7-6
D gene: .
J gene: TRBJ1-2
CDR3 DNA: TGTGCCAGCAGCTCCGGACCAGCTAACTATGGCTACACCTTC
CDR3 protein: CASSSGPANYGYTF